Listed below are T cell receptor beta chains from one sample, sequenced in a study of blood T cell repertoires in COVID-19. The method was immunoSEQ multiplex PCR; TCRdb's version includes in-frame clones alone and lacks a portion of them. The sample yields about 230,000 clones, roughly 80% seen once. Sequenced: peripheral blood. These receptors were obtained from a woman older than 75 with acute or convalescent COVID-19. Both conserved end residues are part of each CDR3. A D gene is named only where the DNA matches it firmly. Not all rows give a size; the values are once, few, many and, for expanded clones, a class.

V,J,D,size,DNA,CDR3
TRBV6-1,TRBJ1-2,TRBD1,NA,TGTGCCAGCAGTAAAGGACAGGGGGGCGGCCTTAACTATGGCTACACCTTC,CASSKGQGGGLNYGYTF
TRBV14,TRBJ2-7,TRBD1,NA,TGTGCCAGCAGCCAAGACATGGTGACAGGGCGCGAGCAGTACTTC,CASSQDMVTGREQYF
TRBV30,TRBJ1-5,TRBD1,NA,TGTGCCTGGAGTGTTCCGGGACAGGGGGGCATCAAGCCCCAGCATTTT,CAWSVPGQGGIKPQHF
TRBV15,TRBJ2-1,NA,NA,TGTGCCACCAGCAGAGGCAGGGAATACAATGAGCAGTTCTTC,CATSRGREYNEQFF
TRBV11-1,TRBJ2-5,TRBD2,NA,TGTGCCAGCCACGGGGGGAACCAAGAGACCCAGTACTTC,CASHGGNQETQYF
TRBV2,TRBJ2-3,NA,NA,TGTGCCAGCAGCCGCGGACAGCGAACCACAGATACGCAGTATTTT,CASSRGQRTTDTQYF
TRBV6-6,TRBJ2-3,TRBD1,few,TGTGCCAGCATCCGGACAGGGGCCAGCACAGATACGCAGTATTTT,CASIRTGASTDTQYF
TRBV27,TRBJ1-1,NA,NA,TGTGCCAGCAGTTTGGGCATGAACACTGAAGCTTTCTTT,CASSLGMNTEAFF
TRBV19,TRBJ1-6,NA,NA,TGTGCCAGTAGTGTGACCTCAGGGGTCTCGGACTCACCCCTCCACTTT,CASSVTSGVSDSPLHF
TRBV27,TRBJ1-1,TRBD1,NA,TGTGCCAGCAGTTTATGGTTCCGTCAGGGGGTGTTGTCCTCAGCTTTCTTT,CASSLWFRQGVLSSAFF
TRBV19,TRBJ1-4,TRBD1,NA,TGTGCCAGTAGCAAGGGACAGCTTAATGAAAAACTGTTTTTT,CASSKGQLNEKLFF
TRBV7-3,TRBJ2-5,TRBD2,NA,TGTGCCAGCAGCAGGGGACTATTACAAGAGACCCAGTACTTC,CASSRGLLQETQYF
TRBV19,TRBJ1-2,NA,NA,TGTGCCAGTAGTATAGGGGAGGCCCACTATGGCTACACCTTC,CASSIGEAHYGYTF
TRBV11-2,TRBJ2-1,NA,once,TGTGCCAGCAGCCGCGACCCGACAGGAATCAATGAGCAGTTCTTC,CASSRDPTGINEQFF
TRBV19,TRBJ2-1,NA,NA,TGTGCCAGCGGCGACAGGCACGAGCAGTTCTTC,CASGDRHEQFF
TRBV19,TRBJ1-2,NA,NA,TGTGCCAGTAGTATTAGTACGGTCTATGGCTACACCTTC,CASSISTVYGYTF
TRBV6-1,TRBJ1-2,NA,NA,TGTGCCAGCAGTGAAGCATCGCCCCAAGCAGGCTATGGCTACACCTTC,CASSEASPQAGYGYTF
TRBV3-1/TRBV3-2,TRBJ1-2,TRBD1,NA,TGTGCCAGCAGCCAGACAGGGGCAGGGGGCTACACCTTC,CASSQTGAGGYTF
TRBV29-1,TRBJ2-7,NA,NA,TGCAGCGTTGGGGCTGGGAGTGAGTACGAGCAGTACTTC,CSVGAGSEYEQYF
TRBV2,TRBJ1-6,NA,few,TGTGCCAGCAGTGAGGGGCGGAATTCACCCCTCCACTTT,CASSEGRNSPLHF
TRBV21-1,TRBJ1-4,NA,once,TGTGCCAGCAGCAAGAACCGGGACAGGGGACCCGGGGATGAAAAACTGTTTTTT,CASSKNRDRGPGDEKLFF
TRBV7-8,TRBJ2-7,TRBD1,NA,TGTGCCAGCAGCTTAGTCTCCGGGACAGGGGGCCCGATCTACGAGCAGTACTTC,CASSLVSGTGGPIYEQYF
TRBV5-6,TRBJ2-5,NA,NA,TGTGCCAGCAGCTTGGAGGGGGAGGGTCCCCAAGAGACCCAGTACTTC,CASSLEGEGPQETQYF
TRBV25-1,TRBJ1-1,NA,NA,TGTGCCAGCAGTAAGTACGAGGGAAACACTGAAGCTTTCTTT,CASSKYEGNTEAFF
TRBV7-3,TRBJ1-1,TRBD1,NA,TGTGCCAGCAGCCCGGTAGGGGACAGGCTCCACACTGAAGCTTTCTTT,CASSPVGDRLHTEAFF
TRBV7-2,TRBJ2-2,TRBD1,NA,TGTGCCAGCAGCATAGGGACAGGGAGAACCGGGGAGCTGTTTTTT,CASSIGTGRTGELFF
TRBV12-1,TRBJ1-1,NA,few,TGTGCCAGCAGCTTTGGGGGCGCGAACACTGAAGCTTTCTTT,CASSFGGANTEAFF
TRBV11-2,TRBJ1-5,NA,NA,TGTGCCAGCAGCTTAGGGTGGCAGGGGAGCAATCAGCCCCAGCATTTT,CASSLGWQGSNQPQHF